The 29 T cell receptor beta chains presented below share a single source sample, sequenced in a study of blood T cell repertoires in COVID-19. Repertoires were generated with immunoSEQ multiplex PCR, while TCRdb's copy carries only in-frame clones and drops some. The table lists some 300,000 clones, 90% of them singletons. Source material: PBMCs or T cells enriched from blood (not recorded which). The receptors shown here come from a woman aged 30 to 39 who had been exposed to COVID-19.

This sequence joins TRBV2 and TRBJ2-5; tentative D call: TRBD2 (5 bases). The germline CDR1 and CDR2 sequences are SNHLY and FYNNEI. This CDR3 spans 14 amino acids. V was clipped by 7 bases and J by 5 bases, with 17 bases between them. Here the CDR3 DNA reads TGTGCCAGCATCCCGGGAACCCGCCGGGAGACCCAGTACTTC. It codes for CASIPGTRRETQYF. Using reference TRBV2 and TRBJ2-5 for the parts outside the CDR3, the full variable domain is EPEVTQTPSHQVTQMGQEVILRCVPISNHLYFYWYRQILGQKVEFLVSFYNNEISEKSEIFDDQFSVERPDGSNFTLKIRSTKLEDSAMYFCASIPGTRRETQYFGPGTRLLVL.

The V gene is TRBV7-6, the J gene TRBJ2-3; D is perhaps TRBD1 (6 bases). V gave up 0 bases and J gave up 2 bases, with 9 bases separating them. The germline CDR1 and CDR2 sequences are SGHVS and FNYEAQ. The CDR3 totals 15 residues. DNA for the CDR3: TGTGCCAGCAGCTTAGCAGGGACATCCACAGATACGCAGTATTTT. Residues: CASSLAGTSTDTQYF.

The chain uses TRBV19 and TRBJ2-5, with 9 nucleotides matching TRBD1. J was trimmed by 5 bases and V by 5 bases; bases with no gene match: 12. This CDR3 has 16 residues. Germline V gene sequence: CDR1 LNHDA, CDR2 SQIVND (reference sequence). DNA of the CDR3: TGTGCCAGTAGTCCTGGACAGGGGAGGGGTGAGGAGACCCAGTACTTC. Amino acids: CASSPGQGRGEETQYF.

This chain connects TRBV19 to TRBJ1-2; 7 positions match TRBD1. The CDR3 extends over 14 amino acids. Unmatched junction bases numbered 8, after V lost 6 bases and J lost 4 bases. Germline CDR1 reads LNHDA; CDR2 reads SQIVND (reference sequence). The CDR3 DNA is TGTGCCAGTAGGCAGGGGGGTTCGGGCTATGGCTACACCTTC. Encoded protein: CASRQGGSGYGYTF.

This clone showed up just once. The rearrangement uses TRBV5-5 and TRBJ1-1; TRBD1 might be the D (6 bases). The length of the CDR3 is 14 residues. The V end was cut by 3 bases, the J end by 1 base, with 10 bases between. Per the germline V gene, CDR1 is SGHKS and CDR2 is YYEKEE (reference sequence). The CDR3 nucleotides are TGTGCCAGCAGCTCGCAGGGGCGGAACACTGAAGCTTTCTTT. Amino acid sequence: CASSSQGRNTEAFF.

This clone was picked up one time. The CDR3 region has the DNA TGTGCCAGCAGCGCAGGGGGACTCTCTGGAAACACCATATATTTT. It encodes CASSAGGLSGNTIYF. The chain recombines TRBV7-8 with TRBJ1-3, with 7 bases lining up with TRBD1. Germline CDR1 reads SGHVS; CDR2 reads FQNEAQ. V lost 5 bases to trimming and J lost 0 bases; unmatched junction nucleotides: 4. The length of the CDR3 is 15 residues. Full variable domain (remainder filled in from reference TRBV7-8 and TRBJ1-3): GAGVSQSPRYKVAKRGQDVALRCDPISGHVSLFWYQQALGQGPEFLTYFQNEAQLDKSGLPSDRFFAERPEGSVSTLKIQRTQQEDSAVYLCASSAGGLSGNTIYFGEGSWLTVV.

The gene calls are TRBV25-1 and TRBJ1-4, with D unresolved. Germline-derived CDR1 and CDR2 are MGHDK and SYGVNS. The CDR3 has 16 amino acids. V was pared by 3 bases and J by 3 bases, with 14 bases between. Written as DNA, the CDR3 is TGTGCCAGCAGTGATGGGCATCACGGGGCTAATGAAAAACTGTTTTTT. Its protein product is CASSDGHHGANEKLFF.

This chain links TRBV6-5 with TRBJ2-7; D is perhaps TRBD1 (5 bases). Germline V gene sequence: CDR1 MNHEY, CDR2 SVGAGI. The CDR3 has 14 residues. Trimming took off 2 bases at V and 2 bases at J, with 10 bases between the two ends. This chain's CDR3 is CASSYGAGAYEQYF. CDR3 coding DNA: TGTGCCAGCAGTTACGGGGCAGGAGCCTACGAGCAGTACTTC.

The genes are TRBV12-3 or TRBV12-4 and TRBJ2-7; 7 nucleotides agree with TRBD1. Trimming removed 4 bases from V and 4 bases from J; junction bases left unmatched: 4. This CDR3 contains 13 residues. CDR3 nucleotide sequence: TGTGCCAGCAGTTCCCTACAGGGGTACGAGCAGTACTTC. Its translation is CASSSLQGYEQYF.

This chain links TRBV29-1 with TRBJ1-2, with no clear D. Germline loops: CDR1 SQVTM, CDR2 ANQGSEA. There are 12 residues in the CDR3. The germline V and J ends were trimmed by 3 bases and 4 bases, with 9 bases remaining between them. In nucleotides, the CDR3 is TGCAGCGTTGAGTCCGGGAGCTATGGCTACACCTTC. Translating it yields CSVESGSYGYTF.

The rearrangement links TRBV19 to TRBJ2-7, with D tentatively TRBD2 (6 bases). Germline V CDR1 and CDR2: LNHDA, SQIVND (reference sequence). V gave up 1 base and J gave up 1 base, with 14 bases separating them. The CDR3 covers 16 residues. The CDR3, as DNA: TGTGCCAGTAGTATAGCGGAGCAGGAGGGGTCCTACGAGCAGTACTTC. Protein sequence: CASSIAEQEGSYEQYF.

The V gene is TRBV18, the J gene TRBJ1-5, with D maybe TRBD1 (5 bases). The CDR3 covers 15 residues. Germline V lookup: CDR1 KGHSH, CDR2 LQKENI. V was shortened by 3 bases and J by 1 base, with 10 bases between the two germline ends. The CDR3 sequence: CASSPRELSNQPQHF. CDR3 bases: TGTGCCAGCTCACCCAGGGAATTGAGCAATCAGCCCCAGCATTTT.

This rearrangement joins TRBV20-1 to TRBJ2-3; D is possibly TRBD2 (6 bases). The CDR3 runs to 11 residues. The V gene's germline CDR1 is DFQATT and CDR2 SNEGSKA (reference sequence). In DNA form, the CDR3 reads TGCAGGGGCGGAGGGGCAGATACGCAGTATTTT. It yields the protein CRGGGADTQYF.

The rearrangement uses TRBV9 and TRBJ1-1; TRBD1 is a possible D gene (6 bases). This CDR3 has 14 residues. Trimming left V 8 bases short and J 2 bases short, with 16 bases between. CDR1 and CDR2 (germline): SGDLS, YYNGEE. The CDR3 is CASGEGEGNTEAFF. Here the CDR3 DNA reads TGTGCCAGTGGAGAGGGGGAGGGTAACACTGAAGCTTTCTTT.

V and J are TRBV19 and TRBJ1-5; TRBD1 matches at 8 bases. The CDR3 is made up of 15 amino acids. The V gene end was trimmed by 3 bases and the J gene end by 4 bases; junction bases not matched to a gene: 5. The germline V gene has CDR1 LNHDA and CDR2 SQIVND (reference sequence). CDR3 DNA sequence: TGTGCCAGTAGTATGCTACAGGGGGGTAATCAGCCCCAGCATTTT. Its translation is CASSMLQGGNQPQHF.

This chain uses TRBV24-1 with TRBJ2-1; tentatively, D is TRBD1 (5 bases). Germline CDR1 is KGHDR and CDR2 is SFDVKD. V was clipped by 10 bases and J by 3 bases, with 18 bases between them. The CDR3 length is 15 residues. This chain's CDR3 is CATGHPTDNYNEQFF. The CDR3 bases are TGTGCCACAGGGCATCCGACAGATAACTACAATGAGCAGTTCTTC.

The chain uses TRBV19 and TRBJ1-2; D ambiguous. This CDR3 is 13 amino acids long. The V and J ends lost 4 bases and 8 bases respectively, with 14 bases between them. CDR1 and CDR2 (germline): LNHDA, SQIVND (reference sequence). In DNA form, the CDR3 reads TGTGCCAGTAGTAACCTCCGCCAACAGGGCTACACCTTC. It is translated as CASSNLRQQGYTF.

CDR3: CASSRTGLQETQYF. In DNA, the CDR3 is TGCGCCAGCAGCCGCACAGGGCTCCAAGAGACCCAGTACTTC. V usage is TRBV5-1 and J usage is TRBJ2-5, with D perhaps TRBD1 (6 bases). The CDR3 has 14 residues. The germline V and J ends were trimmed by 4 bases and 1 base, with 11 bases remaining between them. The germline V gene has CDR1 SGHRS and CDR2 YFSETQ.

The V and J genes are TRBV10-3 and TRBJ1-6; unclear D gene. The germline gives CDR1 ENHRY, CDR2 SYGVKD. The V gene lost 0 bases and the J gene lost 6 bases, with 18 bases spanning the gap. This CDR3 has 18 residues. The chain's CDR3 is CAISESTLTYPSNSPLHF. CDR3 sequence (DNA): TGTGCCATCAGTGAGTCGACTCTAACGTATCCCTCTAATTCACCCCTCCACTTT.

CDR3 region: CASSPSAGGRREQYF. CDR3 nucleotides: TGTGCCAGCAGCCCGTCAGCGGGGGGGAGGAGGGAGCAGTACTTC. V usage is TRBV3-1 (or the pseudogene TRBV3-2) and J usage is TRBJ2-7; 10 bases match TRBD2. The CDR3 runs to 15 residues. In germline, CDR1 is LGHDT, CDR2 YNNKEL (reference sequence). V shed 4 bases, J shed 7 bases, and the junction held 10 bases outside the gene matches.

The V gene is TRBV13, the J gene TRBJ1-2, with D tentatively TRBD1 (6 bases). V was trimmed by 2 bases and J by 3 bases, leaving 10 bases between them. Germline CDR1 reads PRHDT; CDR2 reads FYEKMQ (reference sequence). The CDR3 spans 14 residues. The CDR3 DNA sequence: TGTGCCAGCAGCTTATTTCGGACAGACTATGGCTACACCTTC. It yields the protein CASSLFRTDYGYTF.

The V and J genes are TRBV4-3 and TRBJ2-7; D might be TRBD1 (6 bases). Germline assignment: CDR1 LGHNA and CDR2 YSLEER. V gave up 0 bases and J gave up 5 bases, with 14 bases separating them. This CDR3 is 15 amino acids long. The CDR3 is CASSQDQAGADEQYF. The DNA for the CDR3 is TGCGCCAGCAGCCAAGATCAGGCAGGGGCGGACGAGCAGTACTTC.

V is TRBV6-1 and J is TRBJ2-7, with D possibly TRBD1 on 5 matching bases. Germline V gene lookup returns CDR1 MNHNS and CDR2 SASEGT. V dropped 2 bases and J dropped 3 bases, with 14 bases sitting between them. This CDR3 has 15 residues. The CDR3 region is CASSESLAGIYEQYF. The CDR3 DNA sequence: TGTGCCAGCAGTGAAAGTCTGGCAGGGATCTACGAGCAGTACTTC.

The genes are TRBV27 and TRBJ2-2; 7 nucleotides line up with TRBD1. In germline, CDR1 is MNHEY, CDR2 SMNVEV (reference sequence). J lost 5 bases, V lost 10 bases, and 10 bases had no gene match. This CDR3 spans 14 amino acids. Written as DNA, the CDR3 is TGTGCCATCTCCCTAGCAGGGGGAACCGGGGAGCTGTTTTTT. As protein: CAISLAGGTGELFF.

The V and J genes are TRBV19 and TRBJ1-2; 8 bases are a match to TRBD1. This CDR3 region has 13 residues. J gave up 7 bases and V 5 bases, and 6 bases lay outside the gene matches. The germline CDR1 and CDR2 sequences are LNHDA and SQIVND (reference sequence). The CDR3 region has the DNA TGTGCCAGTAGTGCAACAGGGGGACCTGGCTACACCTTC. Translated: CASSATGGPGYTF.

The chain couples TRBV5-4 to TRBJ1-1, with a weak D call TRBD1 (5 bases). The CDR3 has 13 residues. CDR1 is SGHNT, CDR2 YYREEE, per germline (reference sequence). Trimming left V 3 bases short and J 5 bases short, with 11 bases between. CDR3 amino acids: CASSSGVWTEAFF. The CDR3 bases are TGTGCCAGCAGCTCGGGGGTCTGGACTGAAGCTTTCTTT. The variable domain in full, completed from reference TRBV5-4 and TRBJ1-1, reads ETGVTQSPTHLIKTRGQQVTLRCSSQSGHNTVSWYQQALGQGPQFIFQYYREEENGRGNFPPRFSGLQFPNYSSELNVNALELDDSALYLCASSSGVWTEAFFGQGTRLTVV.

The chain couples TRBV27 to TRBJ1-2, with a tentative D call TRBD1 (6 bases). V shed 5 bases and J shed 4 bases, with 14 bases lying between them. Germline assignment: CDR1 MNHEY and CDR2 SMNVEV (reference sequence). The CDR3 extends over 14 amino acids. Here the CDR3 reads CASSTHRDPYGYTF. CDR3 nucleotides: TGTGCCAGCAGTACCCACAGGGACCCCTATGGCTACACCTTC.

V usage is TRBV21-1 and J usage is TRBJ2-2; the table names TRBD1, a call not compared with the DNA. TRBV21-1 is shown as a pseudogene. This CDR3 has 20 residues. DNA of the CDR3: TGTGCCAGCAGCAACACAATGTGGGCCCCGGGACAGCGGAACACCGGGGAGCTGTTTTTT. Translated: CASSNTMWAPGQRNTGELFF.

The chain combines TRBV6-5 with TRBJ1-2; D not resolved. Trimming took 0 bases from V and 5 from J, leaving 13 bases between them. Germline values: CDR1 MNHEY, CDR2 SVGAGI. This CDR3 is 15 amino acids long. CDR3 sequence (DNA): TGTGCCAGCAGTTACTCCCCAGACAAATGGTATGGCTACACCTTC. Its protein product is CASSYSPDKWYGYTF.